The clone carrying this T cell receptor beta chain was seen a handful of times. Its specificity is unknown. This sample is part of a study of T-cell memory formation after mild COVID-19. TCRdb called the 5' RACE reads again in MiXCR, with one record for every CDR3 protein. The profile shows 84,000 or so distinct CDR3 sequences, about 15% of them singletons. Whole-study results and caveats: Pre-infection memory carried some responding clones, suggesting that cross-reactive memory joined.

The clonotype was recovered from an adult woman who had mild COVID-19 (a few samples of this study predate the infection). Cell type and time point are not known. The sequenced sample consisted of PBMCs or a T cell subset sorted from them (not recorded which).

CDR3 bases: TGTGCCAGCAGCCCATCCAAGCCCGGGGGGGAGCTGTTTTTT. This encodes CASSPSKPGGELFF. This sequence joins TRBV11-2 and TRBJ2-2; D gene ambiguous. CDR3 length: 14 residues. Trimming took off 5 bases at V and 8 bases at J, with 15 bases between the two ends. CDR1 and CDR2 (germline): SGHAT, FQNNGV.